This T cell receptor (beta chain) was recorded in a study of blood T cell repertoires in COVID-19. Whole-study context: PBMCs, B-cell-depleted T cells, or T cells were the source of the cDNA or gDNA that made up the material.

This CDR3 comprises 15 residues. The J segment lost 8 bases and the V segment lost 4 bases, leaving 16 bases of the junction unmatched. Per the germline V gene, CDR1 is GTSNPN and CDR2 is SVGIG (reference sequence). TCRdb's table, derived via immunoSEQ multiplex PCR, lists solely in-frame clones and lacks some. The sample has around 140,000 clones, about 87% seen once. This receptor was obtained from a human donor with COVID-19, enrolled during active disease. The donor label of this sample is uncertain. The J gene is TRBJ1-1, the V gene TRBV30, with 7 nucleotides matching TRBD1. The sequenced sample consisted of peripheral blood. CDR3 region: CAWNGAGGPGSEAFF. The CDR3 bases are TGTGCCTGGAACGGGGCAGGGGGACCGGGATCGGAAGCTTTCTTT. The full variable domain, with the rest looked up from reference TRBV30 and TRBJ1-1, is SQTIHQWPATLVQPVGSPLSLECTVEGTSNPNLYWYRQAAGRGLQLLFYSVGIGQISSEVPQNLSASRPQDRQFILSSKKLLLSDSGFYLCAWNGAGGPGSEAFFGQGTRLTVV.